A single sample is the source of the 3 T cell receptor beta chains below, sequenced in a study of CD8+ T cells in alopecia areata. After isolation, RNA underwent reverse transcription to generate cDNA as the sequencing template. Sequencing used immunoSEQ multiplex PCR; TCRdb keeps in-frame clones, though not all of them. The profile shows roughly 100,000 clones, almost 60% of them singletons. Treatment indicated: oral pan-JAK inhibitor, 5-10 mg twice daily. The source material was CD8+ T cells sorted from blood, sampled at approximately week 60, from a patient treated with tofacitinib. Every receptor here comes from a human donor with alopecia areata.

The chain combines TRBV5-6 with TRBJ1-5, with unresolved D. Germline CDR1 is SGHDT and CDR2 is YYEEEE. Deletions cut 0 bases from V and 5 bases from J, with 9 bases between. This CDR3 has 14 amino acids. DNA of the CDR3: TGTGCCAGCAGCTTGGGAGTTGGAGATCAGCCCCAGCATTTT. This translates into CASSLGVGDQPQHF. Looking up the rest from reference TRBV5-6 and TRBJ1-5 gives the full variable domain: DAGVTQSPTHLIKTRGQQVTLRCSPKSGHDTVSWYQQALGQGPQFIFQYYEEEERQRGNFPDRFSGHQFPNYSSELNVNALLLGDSALYLCASSLGVGDQPQHFGDGTRLSIL.

This clone was counted only a few times. V gene TRBV29-1 combines with J gene TRBJ1-2, with 7 positions matching TRBD1. The CDR3 is 13 residues long. V shed 5 bases and J 3 bases; nucleotides not matched to a gene: 6. Per germline, CDR1 SQVTM and CDR2 ANQGSEA. The CDR3 here is CSVMGQSHYGYTF. The DNA for the CDR3 is TGCAGCGTTATGGGACAGAGCCACTATGGCTACACCTTC.

As to this clone: Being one base from a much bigger clone, this may be a read error. At the DNA level, this CDR3 is encoded by other sequences in the same sample as well. The chain joins TRBV7-2 to TRBJ1-1; 8 positions match TRBD1. The CDR3 extends over 12 amino acids. CDR1 and CDR2 from the germline V gene are SGHTA and FQGNSA. Germline trimming cut 5 bases from V and 8 bases from J; bases unmatched to any gene: 4. CDR3 nucleotide sequence: TGTGCCAGCAGCCCCTGGACAGGGGAAGCTTTCTTT. It specifies CASSPWTGEAFF.